This T cell receptor (beta chain) was obtained from a study of a mutant IDH1 vaccine in newly diagnosed glioma (dated by TCRdb to the early 2020s). For the study in its entirety: Vaccination was initiated 4-6 weeks after radiotherapy alone, or concurrently with temozolomide cycles in the chemotherapy-containing groups. Of the 25 to 35 treated patients, 62.5% were male and 37.5% were female, and a mean age of approximately 40 years was recorded. Before enrollment, patients had received standard therapy of radiotherapy alone, temozolomide alone, or radiochemotherapy with temozolomide; most received the combination. The week-35 safety follow-up took place at visit V12, and the week-47 end of study took place at visit V13. Six visits were used for peripheral blood collection: V03 (baseline), V05, V07, V10, V12 and V13. Longitudinal TCRB deep sequencing was done for 20 to 25 treated patients, wherever samples were available for exploratory analyses. Overall results and qualifications from the work: According to the authors, sample limitations meant that analyses of patient blood samples could not be reproduced. Pseudoprogression seemed to be unrelated to changes in the top peripheral T cell clonotypes found by TCRB sequencing. Selection of PBMC samples for TCRB deep sequencing was based on availability. Across multiple MHC alleles, vaccine-induced immune responses were seen in about 93% of patients.

The germline V gene sets CDR1 to SGHNT and CDR2 to YENEEA. The CDR3 contains 13 residues, cysteine and phenylalanine counted. Only the CDR3 DNA is retained, 39 bases long and in frame from the first base. Relative to germline, V is 2 bases shorter and J is 4 bases shorter, with 7 bases between their ends. To note about this clone: Its specific antigen is unknown. The record has no base qualities; no much larger clone is one base away.

The time point label here, explained by the study, means: week 35, safety follow-up. Each vaccine dose, consisting of 300 ug of a 20-mer mutant IDH1 peptide in Montanide, was administered subcutaneously with topical imiquimod. Patients received eight vaccinations in weeks 1, 3, 5, 7, 11, 15, 19 and 23, corresponding to visits V03 through V10. Donors had newly diagnosed WHO grade 3 or 4 IDH1-mutant astrocytomas with loss of nuclear ATRX. The samples were drawn from NOA16, a multicentre, single-arm, open-label phase I trial in Germany that tested a mutant IDH1 peptide vaccine in humans for the first time. The DNeasy Blood and Tissue Kit was used to extract genomic DNA from EDTA blood for TCRB sequencing. Library generation was performed with the immunoSEQ multiplex PCR assay. Rearranged TCR beta chain sequences were amplified with the hsTCRB Kit following the manufacturer's protocol. An Illumina MiSeq was used to sequence the TCRB libraries. On the authors' methods: Demultiplexing, trimming and gene mapping were performed with the kit vendor's proprietary platform. Imported from immuneACCESS, the table was reduced by TCRdb to in-frame sequences with V and J called. These copies leave out some clones; in studies compared against another copy, an unresolved V gene accounts for under half, and the cause of the remainder is not known. From that table come the V and J calls and clone size; the DNA was used to work out D and trimming. The sample table lists about 32,000 clones, around 73% of them with a count of one. The ten top clones hold about 11% of the sample.

Rearrangement joined TRBV11-3 to TRBJ2-3; D gene: possibly TRBD2, on 5 matching bases. This clonotype originated in a middle-aged woman with glioma. Material: PBMCs, obtained from a glioma patient whose treatment included an IDH1 peptide vaccine. Here the CDR3 is given as CASSLWESDTQYF. The DNA reads as follows: TGTGCCAGCAGCTTATGGGAGTCAGATACGCAGTATTTT.